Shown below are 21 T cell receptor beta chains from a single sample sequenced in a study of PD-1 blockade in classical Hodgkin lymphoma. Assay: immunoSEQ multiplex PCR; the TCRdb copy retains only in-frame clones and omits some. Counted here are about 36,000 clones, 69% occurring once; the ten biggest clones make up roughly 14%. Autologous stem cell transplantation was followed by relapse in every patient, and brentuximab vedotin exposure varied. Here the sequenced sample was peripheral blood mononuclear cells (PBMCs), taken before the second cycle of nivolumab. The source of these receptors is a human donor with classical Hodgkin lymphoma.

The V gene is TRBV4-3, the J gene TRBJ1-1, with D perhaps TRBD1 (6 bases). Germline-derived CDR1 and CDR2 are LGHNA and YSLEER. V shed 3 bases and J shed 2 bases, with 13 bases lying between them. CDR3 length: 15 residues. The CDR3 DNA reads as TGCGCCAGCAGCCAGCACGGACAGCTAAACACTGAAGCTTTCTTT. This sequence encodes CASSQHGQLNTEAFF.

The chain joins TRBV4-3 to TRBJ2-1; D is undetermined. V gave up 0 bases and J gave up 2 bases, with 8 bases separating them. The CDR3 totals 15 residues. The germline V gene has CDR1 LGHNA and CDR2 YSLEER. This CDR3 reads CASSQDGTPYNEQFF. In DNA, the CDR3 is TGCGCCAGCAGCCAAGATGGCACCCCCTACAATGAGCAGTTCTTC.

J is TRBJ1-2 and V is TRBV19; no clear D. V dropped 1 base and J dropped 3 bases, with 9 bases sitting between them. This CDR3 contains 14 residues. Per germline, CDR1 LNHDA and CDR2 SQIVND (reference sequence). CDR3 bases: TGTGCCAGTAGTATAGGTAGCAGAGACTATGGCTACACCTTC. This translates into CASSIGSRDYGYTF.

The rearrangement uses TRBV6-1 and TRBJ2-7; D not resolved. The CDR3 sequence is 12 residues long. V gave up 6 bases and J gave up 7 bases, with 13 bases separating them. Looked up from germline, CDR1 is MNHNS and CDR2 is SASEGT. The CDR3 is CASRTGSREQYF. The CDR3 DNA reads TGTGCCAGCAGAACGGGTTCCCGAGAGCAGTACTTC.

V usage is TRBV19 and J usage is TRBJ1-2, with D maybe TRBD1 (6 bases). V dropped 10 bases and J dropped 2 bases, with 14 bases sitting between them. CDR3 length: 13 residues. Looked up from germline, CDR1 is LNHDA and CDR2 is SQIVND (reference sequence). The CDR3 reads CATPPDSNYGYTF. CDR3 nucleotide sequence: TGTGCCACCCCGCCGGACAGCAACTATGGCTACACCTTC.

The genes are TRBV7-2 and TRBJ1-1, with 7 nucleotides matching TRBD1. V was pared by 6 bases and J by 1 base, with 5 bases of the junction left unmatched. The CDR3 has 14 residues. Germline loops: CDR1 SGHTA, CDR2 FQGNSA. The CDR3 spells CASRMGQPNTEAFF. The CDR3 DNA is TGTGCCAGCAGGATGGGACAGCCGAACACTGAAGCTTTCTTT.

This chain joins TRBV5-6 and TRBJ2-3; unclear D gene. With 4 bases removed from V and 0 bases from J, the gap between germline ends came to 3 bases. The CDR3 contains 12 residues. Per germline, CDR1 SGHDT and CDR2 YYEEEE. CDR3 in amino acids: CASSVSTDTQYF. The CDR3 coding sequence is TGTGCCAGCAGCGTTAGCACAGATACGCAGTATTTT.

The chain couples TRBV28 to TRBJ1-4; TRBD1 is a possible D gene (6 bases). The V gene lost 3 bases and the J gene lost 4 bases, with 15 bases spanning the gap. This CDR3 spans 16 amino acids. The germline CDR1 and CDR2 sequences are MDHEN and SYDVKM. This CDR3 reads CASSFSRQVFNEKLFF. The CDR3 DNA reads TGTGCCAGCAGTTTTTCCCGACAGGTTTTTAATGAAAAACTGTTTTTT.

The chain's CDR3 is CASSREGSHEQFF. CDR3 nucleotide sequence: TGTGCCAGCAGCCGCGAGGGCAGTCATGAGCAGTTCTTC. The chain is built from TRBV6-4 and TRBJ2-1; D perhaps matches TRBD2 (5 bases). Trimming took off 6 bases at V and 8 bases at J, with 14 bases between the two ends. The CDR3 runs 13 residues. Germline values: CDR1 MRHNA, CDR2 SNTAGT.

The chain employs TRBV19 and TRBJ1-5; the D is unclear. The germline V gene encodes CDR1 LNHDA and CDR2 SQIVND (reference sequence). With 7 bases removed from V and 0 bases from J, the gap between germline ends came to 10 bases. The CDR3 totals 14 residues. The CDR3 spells CASKSDHSNQPQHF. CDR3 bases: TGTGCCAGTAAGAGCGACCATAGCAATCAGCCCCAGCATTTT.

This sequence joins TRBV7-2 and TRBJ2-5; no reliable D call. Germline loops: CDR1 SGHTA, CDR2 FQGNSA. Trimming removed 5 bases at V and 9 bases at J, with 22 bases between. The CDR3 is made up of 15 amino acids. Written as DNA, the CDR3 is TGTGCCAGCAGCCTCCTCTTCGGCTGGGTGCCGGCCCAGTACTTC. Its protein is CASSLLFGWVPAQYF.

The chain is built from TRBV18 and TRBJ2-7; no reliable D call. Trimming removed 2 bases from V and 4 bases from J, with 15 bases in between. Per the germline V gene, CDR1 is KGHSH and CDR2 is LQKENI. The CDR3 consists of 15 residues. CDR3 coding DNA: TGTGCCAGCTCACCAGGTTCTCGTGAGGTTTACGAGCAGTACTTC. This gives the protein CASSPGSREVYEQYF.

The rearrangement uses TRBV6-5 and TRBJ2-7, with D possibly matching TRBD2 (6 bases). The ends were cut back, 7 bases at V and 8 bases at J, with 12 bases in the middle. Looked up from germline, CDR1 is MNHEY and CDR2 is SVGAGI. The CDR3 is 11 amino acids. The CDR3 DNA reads TGTGCCAGCACCCGGGGGAGCCAGCAGTACTTC. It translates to CASTRGSQQYF.

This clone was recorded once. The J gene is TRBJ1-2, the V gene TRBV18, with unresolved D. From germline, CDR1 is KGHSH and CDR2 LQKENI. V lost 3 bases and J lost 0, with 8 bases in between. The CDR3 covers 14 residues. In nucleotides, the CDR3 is TGTGCCAGCTCACCGGGGAGTGCTAACTATGGCTACACCTTC. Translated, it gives CASSPGSANYGYTF.

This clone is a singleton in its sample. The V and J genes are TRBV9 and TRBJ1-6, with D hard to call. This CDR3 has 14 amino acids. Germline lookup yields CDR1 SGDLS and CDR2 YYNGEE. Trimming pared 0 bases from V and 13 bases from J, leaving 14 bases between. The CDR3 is CASSVGPGARPLHF. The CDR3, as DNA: TGTGCCAGCAGCGTAGGCCCAGGAGCCCGCCCCCTCCACTTT.

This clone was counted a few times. The CDR3 nucleotides read TGCGCCAGCAGGGTGGGACAGGGTTACGAGCAGTACTTC. It is translated as CASRVGQGYEQYF. The rearrangement uses TRBV5-1 and TRBJ2-7, with 9 bases fitting TRBD1. The CDR3 runs to 13 residues. V lost 5 bases, J lost 4 bases, and 4 bases stayed unmatched. Per germline, CDR1 SGHRS and CDR2 YFSETQ.

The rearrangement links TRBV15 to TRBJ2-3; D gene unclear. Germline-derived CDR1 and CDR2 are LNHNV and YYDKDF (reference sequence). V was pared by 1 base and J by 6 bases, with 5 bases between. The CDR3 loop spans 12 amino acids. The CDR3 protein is CATSRARDTQYF. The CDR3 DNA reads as TGTGCCACCAGCAGAGCTAGGGATACGCAGTATTTT.

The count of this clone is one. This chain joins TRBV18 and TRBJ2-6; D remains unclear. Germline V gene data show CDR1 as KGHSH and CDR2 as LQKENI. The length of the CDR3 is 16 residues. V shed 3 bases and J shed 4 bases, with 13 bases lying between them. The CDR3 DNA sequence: TGTGCCAGCTCACCTCTTATGGGCTCCGGGGCCAACGTCCTGACTTTC. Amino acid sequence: CASSPLMGSGANVLTF. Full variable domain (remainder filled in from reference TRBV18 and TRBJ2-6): NAGVMQNPRHLVRRRGQEARLRCSPMKGHSHVYWYRQLPEEGLKFMVYLQKENIIDESGMPKERFSAEFPKEGPSILRIQQVVRGDSAAYFCASSPLMGSGANVLTFGAGSRLTVL.

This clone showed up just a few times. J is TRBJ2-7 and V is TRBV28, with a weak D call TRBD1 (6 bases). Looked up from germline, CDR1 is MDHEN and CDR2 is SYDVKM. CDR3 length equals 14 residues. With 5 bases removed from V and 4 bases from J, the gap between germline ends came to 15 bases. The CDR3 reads CASSNPGQLYEQYF. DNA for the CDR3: TGTGCCAGCAGTAACCCCGGACAGTTATACGAGCAGTACTTC.

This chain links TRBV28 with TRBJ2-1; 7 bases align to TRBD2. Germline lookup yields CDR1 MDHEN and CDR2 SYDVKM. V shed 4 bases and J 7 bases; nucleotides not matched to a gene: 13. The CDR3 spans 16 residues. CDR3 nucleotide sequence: TGTGCCAGCAGTTCTTACCTGCTTCGCGGGAGAAATGAGCAGTTCTTC. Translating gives CASSSYLLRGRNEQFF.

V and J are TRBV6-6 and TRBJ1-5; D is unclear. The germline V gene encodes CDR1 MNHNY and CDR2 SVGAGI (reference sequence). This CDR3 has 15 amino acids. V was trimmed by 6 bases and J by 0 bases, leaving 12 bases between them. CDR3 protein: CASSGRQNSNQPQHF. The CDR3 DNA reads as TGTGCCAGCAGCGGTCGGCAAAATAGCAATCAGCCCCAGCATTTT.